This T cell receptor beta chain is from a study of CD8 T cells in ankylosing spondylitis. Points from the study as a whole: Within ankylosing spondylitis blood, a TCR beta motif made up of eight or nine highly homologous variants appeared to be characteristic.

The authors made TCR beta libraries by quantitative 5'-RACE with molecular barcodes. TCRdb re-called the 5' RACE reads with MiXCR, one entry per CDR3 protein. Seen here are about 460,000 distinct CDR3 sequences, approximately 5.3% observed once, and the top ten hold under 4.5%. Germline loops: CDR1 ENHRY, CDR2 SYGVKD. Trimming cost V 0 bases and J 3 bases, with 11 bases left between them. The CDR3 is made up of 16 amino acids. This clonotype was seen at least ten times. Antigen unknown. The rearrangement uses TRBV10-3 and TRBJ2-2; D not certain. The receptor was derived from a male donor with ankylosing spondylitis. The sequenced material came from blood, either unsorted or a sorted T cell fraction (not recorded which). CDR3 amino acids: CAISESIDTYTGELFF. The CDR3 DNA follows: TGTGCCATCAGTGAGTCGATCGACACCTACACCGGGGAGCTGTTTTTT.